This TCR beta chain was recorded in a study of Graves' ophthalmopathy and Graves' hyperthyroidism. Study-level information: Researchers obtained peripheral blood at initial diagnosis, before any treatment had begun.

Study-wide findings and caveats: Ophthalmopathy progression was predicted by the model at more than 55% sensitivity and about 74% specificity. Most expanded clonotypes in thyroid above 0.001 frequency also showed up in blood.

TCR beta CDR3 regions were amplified from RNA transcripts. Second-round multiplex PCR followed a first-round RT-PCR using HTBI primers. TCRdb independently ran MiXCR on the multiplex PCR reads; one entry per CDR3 protein. The table lists approximately 160,000 distinct CDR3 sequences, roughly 36% of them singletons, with 8% to 9.5% in the top ten. Donors with ophthalmopathy: moderate-to-severe activity, CAS ≥3, NOSPECS ≥4, duration under 3 months. This clonotype was detected many times. The target antigen is unknown. CDR1 MNHNS and CDR2 SASEGT come from the germline V gene. Trimming at V came to 1 base and at J to 5 bases, leaving 7 bases not matched to a gene. This CDR3 is 15 amino acids long.

J is TRBJ2-5 and V is TRBV6-1, with 7 bases identical to TRBD1. This sequence was found in a man younger than 40 with Graves' ophthalmopathy. The specimen was peripheral blood. Written as DNA, the CDR3 is TGTGCCAGCAGTGAAGGTGAAGGGGGCGCGGAGACCCAGTACTTC. It translates to CASSEGEGGAETQYF.